The 30 T cell receptor beta chains given below trace back to one sample, sequenced in a study of OX40 agonist ivuxolimab in advanced cancers. Some clones are missing from TCRdb's copy, which holds only in-frame ones; the method was immunoSEQ multiplex PCR. The sample lists fewer than 45,000 clones; approximately 85% were seen once. The starting material was CD4+ or CD8+ T cells sorted from blood, obtained in a trial of the OX40 agonist ivuxolimab. The receptor set was obtained from an adult with an advanced solid tumor such as melanoma, head and neck, liver or kidney cancer.

This clone was seen a single time. The chain is built from TRBV11-2 and TRBJ2-3; the D gene could be TRBD1 or TRBD2 (7 bases each). Trimming removed 5 bases from V and 1 base from J, with 16 bases in between. Germline-derived CDR1 and CDR2 are SGHAT and FQNNGV. The CDR3 totals 16 residues. CDR3 bases: TGTGCCAGCAGCCCAGGGGGGGGACCGGGCACAGATACGCAGTATTTT. It is translated as CASSPGGGPGTDTQYF.

The V gene is TRBV5-1, the J gene TRBJ2-7; TRBD2 is a possible D gene (6 bases). V lost 9 bases to trimming and J lost 2 bases, with 15 bases between them. CDR1 and CDR2 (germline): SGHRS, YFSETQ. The CDR3 is 13 residues long. The CDR3 DNA sequence: TGCGCCACCAAGTGGGACTCAGCCTACGAGCAGTACTTC. Translated, it gives CATKWDSAYEQYF.

This chain joins TRBV19 and TRBJ2-1; 8 bases are shared with TRBD1. Trimming took 2 bases from V and 9 from J; bases not matched to a gene: 9. CDR1 and CDR2 from the germline V gene are LNHDA and SQIVND (reference sequence). This CDR3 region has 15 residues. Here the CDR3 reads CASSIWVQGDGEQFF. Here the CDR3 DNA reads TGTGCCAGTAGTATATGGGTACAGGGGGACGGTGAGCAGTTCTTC.

CDR3 amino acids: CASSSYRVRTEAFF. The CDR3, as DNA: TGTGCCAGCAGTTCCTACAGGGTTCGCACTGAAGCTTTCTTT. The J gene is TRBJ1-1, the V gene TRBV27; D perhaps matches TRBD1 (6 bases). The germline V gene encodes CDR1 MNHEY and CDR2 SMNVEV (reference sequence). The CDR3 has 14 residues. The V end lost 4 bases, the J end lost 4 bases, and 13 bases lay between the germline ends.

This clone has more than one count but fewer than ten. The chain links TRBV11-2 to TRBJ1-4; D gene uncertain. The CDR3 runs 15 residues. The germline V and J ends were trimmed by 1 base and 10 bases, with 16 bases remaining between them. The germline gives CDR1 SGHAT, CDR2 FQNNGV. This CDR3 reads CASSLGLADGGKLFF. CDR3 DNA: TGTGCCAGCAGCTTAGGTCTGGCGGACGGCGGAAAACTGTTTTTT.

The chain has TRBV4-1 and TRBJ2-7; TRBD2 aligns across 15 bases. The CDR3 extends over 18 amino acids. In germline, CDR1 is MGHRA, CDR2 YSYEKL. V was clipped by 5 bases and J by 0 bases; unmatched bases: 8. The CDR3 DNA sequence: TGCGCCAGCAGCTGGGGACTAGCGGGAGGCCCTAGCTCCTACGAGCAGTACTTC. Its translation: CASSWGLAGGPSSYEQYF.

The chain links TRBV11-2 to TRBJ1-6; D call uncertain. The CDR3 spans 14 residues. Trimming took 3 bases from V and 4 from J, leaving 7 bases between them. CDR1 and CDR2 from the germline V gene are SGHAT and FQNNGV. The CDR3 DNA reads TGTGCCAGCAGCTTTCTGACTTATAATTCACCCCTCCACTTT. Its protein is CASSFLTYNSPLHF.

The chain joins TRBV29-1 to TRBJ2-1; D unclear. The CDR3 consists of 14 residues. V gave up 4 bases and J gave up 3 bases, with 13 bases separating them. CDR1 and CDR2 (germline): SQVTM, ANQGSEA. This CDR3 is CSVVYHRYYNEQFF. The CDR3 DNA follows: TGCAGCGTTGTATATCATCGCTACTACAATGAGCAGTTCTTC.

The chain uses TRBV7-8 and TRBJ1-6, with a tentative D call TRBD1 (5 bases). Per the germline V gene, CDR1 is SGHVS and CDR2 is FQNEAQ. The CDR3 extends over 20 amino acids. Between the trimmed V and J ends, which lost 2 bases and 0 bases, there was a span of 20 bases. The CDR3 here is CASSLIIPQVGISYNSPLHF. The CDR3 DNA is TGTGCCAGCAGCTTAATAATACCACAGGTCGGGATCTCCTATAATTCACCCCTCCACTTT.

This clone was seen a few times. V is TRBV4-3 and J is TRBJ1-4; D remains ambiguous. The CDR3 consists of 15 residues. Trimming took 0 bases from V and 3 from J, leaving 8 bases between them. The germline gives CDR1 LGHNA, CDR2 YSLEER. CDR3: CASSQDGASNEKLFF. The CDR3 bases are TGCGCCAGCAGCCAAGATGGAGCCTCTAATGAAAAACTGTTTTTT.

The CDR3 coding sequence is TGTGCCAGCAGTTTAGTTGCGGGAGGGGTCTACGAGCAGTACTTC. Amino acids: CASSLVAGGVYEQYF. The genes are TRBV28 and TRBJ2-7; 9 bases are a match to TRBD2. V trimming: 2 bases; J trimming: 3 bases; junction bases outside the gene matches: 5. Germline assignment: CDR1 MDHEN and CDR2 SYDVKM. The CDR3 sequence is 15 residues long.

This chain links TRBV7-8 with TRBJ2-5; no definite D call. The V end lost 1 base, the J end lost 2 bases, and 11 bases lay between the germline ends. CDR1 and CDR2 (germline): SGHVS, FQNEAQ. The CDR3 totals 15 residues. The CDR3: CASSLDPPSQETQYF. The CDR3 DNA reads as TGTGCCAGCAGCTTAGATCCGCCCTCTCAAGAGACCCAGTACTTC.

This sequence joins TRBV10-2 and TRBJ2-5; 8 nucleotides line up with TRBD2. Germline V gene lookup returns CDR1 WSHSY and CDR2 SAAADI. CDR3 length: 15 residues. V trimming: 5 bases; J trimming: 4 bases; junction bases outside the gene matches: 9. CDR3 residues: CASSLGAGGRETQYF. CDR3 DNA: TGCGCCAGCAGTCTCGGGGCGGGGGGCCGAGAGACCCAGTACTTC.

V is TRBV14 and J is TRBJ2-7; D possibly matches TRBD1 or TRBD2 (5 bases each). The CDR3 is 16 amino acids. Trimming shortened V by 4 bases and J by 4 bases, and 20 bases separated the two germline ends. CDR1 is SGHDN and CDR2 is FVKESK in the germline V gene. The CDR3 nucleotides are TGTGCCAGCAGCCTCGAGGTGGGGACGCCCAGTTACGAGCAGTACTTC. It codes for CASSLEVGTPSYEQYF.

The chain combines TRBV4-3 with TRBJ1-4; D not resolved. Germline loops: CDR1 LGHNA, CDR2 YSLEER. The CDR3 runs to 17 residues. Trimming removed 2 bases from V and 0 bases from J, with 13 bases in between. The CDR3 DNA follows: TGCGCCAGCAGCCAACCACCTCACAGTTCAACTAATGAAAAACTGTTTTTT. Protein: CASSQPPHSSTNEKLFF.

This clone occurred once. This chain connects TRBV27 to TRBJ2-7; TRBD2 is a possible D gene (6 bases). Germline CDR1 reads MNHEY; CDR2 reads SMNVEV (reference sequence). V was trimmed by 3 bases and J by 12 bases, leaving 15 bases between them. This CDR3 has 12 residues. The chain's CDR3 is CASSFPLGTPYF. In nucleotides, the CDR3 is TGTGCCAGCAGTTTCCCCCTCGGGACTCCGTACTTC.

Judged by abundance, this clone is medium-sized. This sample also contains other DNA sequences that code for the same CDR3. J is TRBJ2-5 and V is TRBV11-1, with D maybe TRBD1 (6 bases). V was trimmed by 4 bases and J by 0 bases, leaving 18 bases between them. Germline V gives CDR1 SGHAT, CDR2 FQDESV (reference sequence). The CDR3 extends over 17 amino acids. The DNA of the CDR3 is TGTGCCAGCAGCTCCCAGAACGACAGGCCGTACCAAGAGACCCAGTACTTC. It codes for CASSSQNDRPYQETQYF.

This chain connects TRBV13 to TRBJ1-6; TRBD1 might be the D (6 bases). The ends were cut back, 0 bases at V and 7 bases at J, with 10 bases in the middle. The CDR3 length is 15 residues. Per the germline V gene, CDR1 is PRHDT and CDR2 is FYEKMQ (reference sequence). The CDR3 loop is CASSLGQGRNSPLHF. The CDR3 DNA reads as TGTGCCAGCAGCTTAGGACAGGGAAGAAATTCACCCCTCCACTTT. Supplemented by reference TRBV13 and TRBJ1-6, the full variable domain reads AAGVIQSPRHLIKEKRETATLKCYPIPRHDTVYWYQQGPGQDPQFLISFYEKMQSDKGSIPDRFSAQQFSDYHSELNMSSLELGDSALYFCASSLGQGRNSPLHFGNGTRLTVT.

The chain employs TRBV7-9 and TRBJ1-1; D call uncertain. CDR1 SEHNR and CDR2 FQNEAQ come from the germline V gene (reference sequence). Trimming removed 6 bases from V and 7 bases from J, with 12 bases in between. The CDR3 has 12 amino acids. In nucleotides, the CDR3 is TGTGCCAGCAGACCGGGAGTTTTTGAAGCTTTCTTT. It yields the protein CASRPGVFEAFF.

This chain connects TRBV29-1 to TRBJ2-7; D may correspond to TRBD1 or TRBD2 (5 bases each). The CDR3 extends over 11 amino acids. The germline gives CDR1 SQVTM, CDR2 ANQGSEA. V was trimmed by 4 bases and J by 4 bases, leaving 8 bases between them. CDR3 nucleotides: TGCAGCGTTGGGGGGAAGTACGAGCAGTACTTC. It translates to CSVGGKYEQYF.

The chain combines TRBV19 with TRBJ2-7; D is perhaps TRBD1 (6 bases). Per germline, CDR1 LNHDA and CDR2 SQIVND (reference sequence). The CDR3 sequence is 14 residues long. With 1 base removed from V and 2 bases from J, the gap between germline ends came to 9 bases. The DNA of the CDR3 is TGTGCCAGTAGTATAGCAGGGGCACCCTACGAGCAGTACTTC. This encodes CASSIAGAPYEQYF.

This rearrangement joins TRBV10-2 to TRBJ1-6; D uncertain. This CDR3 has 17 amino acids. V was clipped by 3 bases and J by 0 bases, with 12 bases between them. Germline V gene data show CDR1 as WSHSY and CDR2 as SAAADI. The CDR3 DNA follows: TGCGCCAGCAGTGAAGGGTGGGAGAGCTCCTATAATTCACCCCTCCACTTT. Translating gives CASSEGWESSYNSPLHF.

This rearrangement joins TRBV15 to TRBJ2-2, with 7 bases matching TRBD2. The CDR3 contains 16 residues. Germline lookup yields CDR1 LNHNV and CDR2 YYDKDF (reference sequence). The V segment lost 9 bases and the J segment 8 bases; nucleotides outside the gene matches: 18. The chain's CDR3 is CATYIPSPSGPGELFF. The CDR3 DNA follows: TGTGCCACTTATATCCCCTCGCCTAGCGGTCCAGGGGAGCTGTTTTTT.

This chain uses TRBV18 with TRBJ2-5; D unresolved. V was clipped by 0 bases and J by 4 bases, with 15 bases between them. Germline assignment: CDR1 KGHSH and CDR2 LQKENI. This CDR3 has 16 amino acids. The CDR3 DNA reads as TGTGCCAGCTCACCACCAATGGTTGGGGTTTTAGAGACCCAGTACTTC. Protein sequence: CASSPPMVGVLETQYF.

The J gene is TRBJ2-4, the V gene TRBV7-2; D is perhaps TRBD1 or TRBD2 (6 bases each). CDR3 length: 19 amino acids. Per the germline V gene, CDR1 is SGHTA and CDR2 is FQGNSA. V shed 9 bases and J shed 0 bases, with 27 bases lying between them. CDR3 nucleotide sequence: TGTGCCAGTTATAGGGGGGCTACCAGACCGTTACTAGCCAAAAACATTCAGTACTTC. This encodes CASYRGATRPLLAKNIQYF.

In its sample, this clone is medium-sized. The chain combines TRBV7-9 with TRBJ1-1, with D hard to call. Trimming left V 3 bases short and J 6 bases short, with 5 bases between. The CDR3 has 11 residues. The germline gives CDR1 SEHNR, CDR2 FQNEAQ (reference sequence). The CDR3: CASSFFPEAFF. The CDR3 DNA follows: TGTGCCAGCAGCTTTTTCCCTGAAGCTTTCTTT. Looking up the rest from reference TRBV7-9 and TRBJ1-1 gives the full variable domain: DTGVSQNPRHKITKRGQNVTFRCDPISEHNRLYWYRQTLGQGPEFLTYFQNEAQLEKSRLLSDRFSAERPKGSFSTLEIQRTEQGDSAMYLCASSFFPEAFFGQGTRLTVV.

The rearrangement uses TRBV18 and TRBJ2-4, with 12 bases aligning to TRBD2. Germline V gene sequence: CDR1 KGHSH, CDR2 LQKENI. The CDR3 is 23 amino acids. Losses at the gene ends were 0 bases for V and 11 bases for J; bases not matched to a gene: 29. The CDR3 DNA is TGTGCCAGCTCACCACCGGGTGCAGGGTACACTAGCGGGGGGCCAGGGCCAAAAACATTTCAGTACTTC. Translation: CASSPPGAGYTSGGPGPKTFQYF.

The V call is TRBV2, the J call TRBJ2-2; D may be TRBD1 or TRBD2 (5 bases each). The ends were cut back, 2 bases at V and 0 bases at J, with 13 bases in the middle. The germline V gene has CDR1 SNHLY and CDR2 FYNNEI. This CDR3 region has 17 residues. CDR3 region: CASSENFGAANTGELFF. Written as DNA, the CDR3 is TGTGCCAGCAGTGAAAACTTCGGGGCGGCGAACACCGGGGAGCTGTTTTTT. Drawing the rest from reference TRBV2 and TRBJ2-2, the complete variable domain is EPEVTQTPSHQVTQMGQEVILRCVPISNHLYFYWYRQILGQKVEFLVSFYNNEISEKSEIFDDQFSVERPDGSNFTLKIRSTKLEDSAMYFCASSENFGAANTGELFFGEGSRLTVL.

This rearrangement joins TRBV19 to TRBJ1-1, with a possible D match to TRBD1 (6 bases). CDR1 LNHDA and CDR2 SQIVND come from the germline V gene (reference sequence). V lost 8 bases to trimming and J lost 4 bases, with 17 bases between them. This CDR3 region has 14 residues. The chain's CDR3 is CASLHGGAGTEAFF. In DNA form, the CDR3 reads TGTGCCAGTCTTCATGGGGGGGCAGGCACTGAAGCTTTCTTT.

This rearrangement joins TRBV5-8 to TRBJ1-3, with D maybe TRBD1 (6 bases). There are 16 residues in the CDR3. The V end was cut by 0 bases, the J end by 8 bases, with 18 bases between. CDR1 SGHTS and CDR2 YDEGEE come from the germline V gene. This CDR3 reads CASSLGGYRAQDTIYF. DNA for the CDR3: TGTGCCAGCAGCTTGGGGGGGTACAGGGCCCAAGACACCATATATTTT.